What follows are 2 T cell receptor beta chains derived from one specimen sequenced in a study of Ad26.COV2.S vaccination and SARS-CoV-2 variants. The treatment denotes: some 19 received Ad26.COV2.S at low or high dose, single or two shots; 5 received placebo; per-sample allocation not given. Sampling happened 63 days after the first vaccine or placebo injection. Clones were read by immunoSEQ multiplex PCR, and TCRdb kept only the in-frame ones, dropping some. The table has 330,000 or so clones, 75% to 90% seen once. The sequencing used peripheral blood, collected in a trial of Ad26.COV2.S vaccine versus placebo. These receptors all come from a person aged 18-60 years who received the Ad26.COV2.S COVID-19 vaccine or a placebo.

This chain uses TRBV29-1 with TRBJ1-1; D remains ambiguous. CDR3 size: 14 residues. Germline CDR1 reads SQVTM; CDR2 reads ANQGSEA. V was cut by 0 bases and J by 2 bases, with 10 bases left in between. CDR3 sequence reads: CSVEDPLSNTEAFF. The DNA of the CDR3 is TGCAGCGTTGAAGACCCTCTTTCAAACACTGAAGCTTTCTTT.

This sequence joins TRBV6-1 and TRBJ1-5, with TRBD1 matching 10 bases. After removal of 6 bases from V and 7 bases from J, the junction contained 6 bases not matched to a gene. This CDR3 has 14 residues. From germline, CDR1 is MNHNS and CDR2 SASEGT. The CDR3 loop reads CASSDRGREQPQHF. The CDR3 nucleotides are TGTGCCAGCAGCGACAGGGGGCGAGAGCAGCCCCAGCATTTT.